The rows below give T cell receptor beta chains drawn from one sample of a study of early T cells in non-severe SARS-CoV-2 infection. TCRdb independently ran MiXCR on the 5' RACE reads; one entry per CDR3 protein. The sample consists of some 77,000 distinct CDR3 sequences, approximately 5% of them appearing once. Sequences were derived from whole blood, sampled at baseline. These receptors were taken from an adult who was a healthcare worker with PCR-confirmed SARS-CoV-2 infection or an uninfected control (not recorded which). CDR3s include the opening cysteine and the closing phenylalanine or tryptophan. The D gene is left open where the match is weak. Clone size is stated in some rows and not others, as once, few, many or a class when expanded.

v_gene: TRBV29-1
d_gene: TRBD1
j_gene: TRBJ2-5
abundance: many
CDR3aa: CSTWDRGHQETQYF
CDR3nt: TGCAGCACATGGGACAGGGGGCATCAAGAGACCCAGTACTTC

v_gene: TRBV18
d_gene: TRBD2
j_gene: TRBJ2-2
abundance: NA
CDR3aa: CASSPPLAEDTGELFF
CDR3nt: TGTGCCAGCTCACCACCACTAGCGGAAGATACCGGGGAGCTGTTTTTT

v_gene: TRBV5-1
d_gene: TRBD1
j_gene: TRBJ2-7
abundance: many
CDR3aa: CASSLETGIGEQYF
CDR3nt: TGCGCCAGCAGCTTGGAGACAGGGATCGGTGAGCAGTACTTC

v_gene: TRBV7-2
d_gene: TRBD2
j_gene: TRBJ2-7
abundance: many
CDR3aa: CASSHGTSGGYEQYF
CDR3nt: TGTGCCAGCAGCCACGGGACTAGCGGGGGCTACGAGCAGTACTTC

v_gene: TRBV7-6
d_gene: TRBD2
j_gene: TRBJ2-1
abundance: many
CDR3aa: CASSPTSGSPYNEQFF
CDR3nt: TGTGCCAGCAGCCCGACTAGCGGGAGCCCCTACAATGAGCAGTTCTTC

v_gene: TRBV7-8
d_gene: NA
j_gene: TRBJ1-4
abundance: NA
CDR3aa: CASSRTVATNEKLFF
CDR3nt: TGTGCCAGCAGCCGGACGGTTGCAACTAATGAAAAACTGTTTTTT

v_gene: TRBV30
d_gene: NA
j_gene: TRBJ1-2
abundance: many
CDR3aa: CAWRVDIHYGYTF
CDR3nt: TGTGCCTGGAGGGTGGACATACACTATGGCTACACCTTC

v_gene: TRBV7-9
d_gene: TRBD2
j_gene: TRBJ2-5
abundance: few
CDR3aa: CASSPRLALAQRSETQYF
CDR3nt: TGTGCCAGCAGCCCCCGACTAGCACTAGCACAGCGTTCGGAGACCCAGTACTTC

v_gene: TRBV4-1
d_gene: NA
j_gene: TRBJ2-7
abundance: many
CDR3aa: CASSQDYTPQGPSYEQYF
CDR3nt: TGCGCCAGCAGCCAAGACTATACACCCCAGGGCCCCTCCTACGAGCAGTACTTC

v_gene: TRBV7-9
d_gene: NA
j_gene: TRBJ2-7
abundance: many
CDR3aa: CASSLSSSYEQYF
CDR3nt: TGTGCCAGCAGCTTATCTAGCAGCTACGAGCAGTACTTC

v_gene: TRBV28
d_gene: NA
j_gene: TRBJ1-2
abundance: many
CDR3aa: CASHTGIGTRGYTF
CDR3nt: TGTGCCAGCCACACAGGGATAGGGACACGAGGCTACACCTTC

v_gene: TRBV29-1
d_gene: TRBD2
j_gene: TRBJ2-1
abundance: few
CDR3aa: CSVLAASYNEQFF
CDR3nt: TGCAGCGTACTAGCGGCCTCCTACAATGAGCAGTTCTTC

v_gene: TRBV20-1
d_gene: NA
j_gene: TRBJ2-7
abundance: few
CDR3aa: CSARDHSHSYEQYF
CDR3nt: TGCAGTGCTAGAGATCACTCCCACTCCTACGAGCAGTACTTC

v_gene: TRBV20-1
d_gene: TRBD2
j_gene: TRBJ2-3
abundance: NA
CDR3aa: CSARPGLAGGVSTDTQYF
CDR3nt: TGCAGTGCTAGACCGGGACTAGCGGGGGGAGTCAGCACAGATACGCAGTATTTT

v_gene: TRBV28
d_gene: TRBD1
j_gene: TRBJ1-1
abundance: few
CDR3aa: CASSIISGTGAFF
CDR3nt: TGTGCCAGCAGCATTATATCGGGGACAGGGGCTTTCTTT

v_gene: TRBV4-1
d_gene: NA
j_gene: TRBJ1-1
abundance: NA
CDR3aa: CASSQIFARPLGPEAFF
CDR3nt: TGCGCCAGCAGCCAGATTTTCGCCAGACCCCTTGGCCCTGAAGCTTTCTTT

v_gene: TRBV6-5
d_gene: TRBD2
j_gene: TRBJ2-7
abundance: many
CDR3aa: CASSYSGLAGYYEQYF
CDR3nt: TGTGCCAGCAGTTACTCGGGGCTAGCGGGGTACTACGAGCAGTACTTC

v_gene: TRBV19
d_gene: NA
j_gene: TRBJ1-5
abundance: many
CDR3aa: CASSTQRDQPQHF
CDR3nt: TGTGCCAGTAGTACACAGAGGGATCAGCCCCAGCATTTT

v_gene: TRBV29-1
d_gene: TRBD1
j_gene: TRBJ2-2
abundance: NA
CDR3aa: CSVVNPGQGAGELFF
CDR3nt: TGCAGCGTAGTAAATCCGGGACAGGGGGCCGGGGAGCTGTTTTTT

v_gene: TRBV4-1
d_gene: NA
j_gene: TRBJ2-1
abundance: NA
CDR3aa: CASSQAVGSYNEQFF
CDR3nt: TGCGCCAGCAGCCAGGCCGTAGGGTCCTACAATGAGCAGTTCTTC

v_gene: TRBV7-6
d_gene: TRBD2
j_gene: TRBJ2-1
abundance: many
CDR3aa: CASSPLAGGYNEQFF
CDR3nt: TGTGCCAGCAGCCCACTAGCGGGAGGGTACAATGAGCAGTTCTTC

v_gene: TRBV9
d_gene: NA
j_gene: TRBJ2-2
abundance: NA
CDR3aa: CASSGDKPGELFF
CDR3nt: TGTGCCAGCAGCGGGGACAAACCAGGGGAGCTGTTTTTT

v_gene: TRBV5-1
d_gene: NA
j_gene: TRBJ1-2
abundance: many
CDR3aa: CASSLEGRLYGYTF
CDR3nt: TGCGCCAGCAGCTTGGAGGGACGACTCTATGGCTACACCTTC